One and the same sample provided the 9 T cell receptor beta chains below, sequenced in a study of T cells in Graves' hyperthyroidism and ophthalmopathy. Researchers amplified the TCR beta CDR3 regions from RNA transcripts. Researchers ran a first-round RT-PCR on the TCR CDR3 using the HTBI primer set. MiXCR was run by TCRdb on the multiplex PCR reads, yielding one entry per CDR3 protein. The sample lists more than 300,000 distinct CDR3 sequences; roughly a sixth were seen once. Sequencing input: blood. The receptors originated from a woman aged 25 to 39 with Graves' hyperthyroidism that later progressed to Graves' ophthalmopathy.

Many counts were recorded for this clonotype. V usage is TRBV5-1 and J usage is TRBJ1-6; 9 bases align to TRBD1. The CDR3 contains 15 residues. J was trimmed by 10 bases and V by 0 bases; bases with no gene match: 5. Germline V lookup: CDR1 SGHRS, CDR2 YFSETQ. CDR3 sequence reads: CASSLGDREYSPLHF. The CDR3 DNA is TGCGCCAGCAGCTTGGGGGACAGGGAGTACTCACCCCTCCACTTT.

A few counts support this clonotype. The chain employs TRBV28 and TRBJ2-2; the match to TRBD1 covers 8 bases. The CDR3 has 13 amino acids. Trimming removed 10 bases from V and 6 bases from J; junction bases left unmatched: 7. Germline CDR1 and CDR2: MDHEN and SYDVKM. This CDR3 is CANRQGTPGELFF. The CDR3 DNA is TGTGCCAACCGACAGGGGACCCCCGGGGAGCTGTTTTTT.

This clonotype came up many times. This rearrangement joins TRBV12-3 or TRBV12-4 to TRBJ2-7; either TRBD1 or TRBD2 may fit D (5 bases each). V was trimmed by 6 bases and J by 5 bases, leaving 14 bases between them. This CDR3 has 13 residues. CDR3: CASSVPGLDEQYF. The CDR3 DNA is TGTGCCAGCAGCGTCCCGGGGCTCGACGAGCAGTACTTC.

This clonotype was recorded many times. This rearrangement joins TRBV11-2 to TRBJ2-1; 12 bases align to TRBD2. Germline V gene data show CDR1 as SGHAT and CDR2 as FQNNGV. Germline trimming cut 5 bases from V and 9 bases from J; bases unmatched to any gene: 5. The CDR3 is made up of 14 amino acids. The DNA of the CDR3 is TGTGCCAGCAGCCGACTAGCGGGGGACAGTGAGCAGTTCTTC. Protein: CASSRLAGDSEQFF.

The chain recombines TRBV19 with TRBJ2-3; 8 nucleotides agree with TRBD2. Trimming removed 7 bases from V and 0 bases from J; junction bases left unmatched: 9. The germline gives CDR1 LNHDA, CDR2 SQIVND (reference sequence). This CDR3 is built from 16 residues. The CDR3 protein is CASTSGRGGSTDTQYF. CDR3 bases: TGTGCCAGTACCAGCGGGAGAGGGGGTAGCACAGATACGCAGTATTTT.

This CDR3 is CASSLLLGAYAGELFF. The CDR3 nucleotides read TGTGCCAGCAGCTTACTCTTGGGGGCCTATGCCGGGGAGCTGTTTTTT. V gene TRBV7-9 combines with J gene TRBJ2-2; possibly TRBD1 for D (6 bases). V shed 2 bases and J shed 6 bases, with 16 bases lying between them. The CDR3 sequence is 16 residues long. CDR1 is SEHNR and CDR2 is FQNEAQ in the germline V gene (reference sequence).

This clonotype appeared many times. The chain is built from TRBV28 and TRBJ2-7; either TRBD1 or TRBD2 may supply D (6 bases each). Trimming took 8 bases from V and 7 from J, leaving 18 bases between them. CDR1 and CDR2 from the germline V gene are MDHEN and SYDVKM. The CDR3 is 13 amino acids. DNA of the CDR3: TGTGCCAGCGAGGGCAGGGAAGGGGGGGAGCAGTACTTC. This sequence encodes CASEGREGGEQYF.

The sample holds many counts of this clonotype. This chain uses TRBV2 with TRBJ1-2; 8 bases align to TRBD1. The CDR3 has 14 residues. Germline CDR1 is SNHLY and CDR2 is FYNNEI. With V trimmed by 2 bases and J by 7 bases, 6 bases remained unmatched. CDR3 DNA sequence: TGTGCCAGCAGTGAAAAGCGGACAGGGCTTGGCTACACCTTC. It encodes CASSEKRTGLGYTF.

A note on this clonotype: A much larger clone sits a single nucleotide away, making a read error possible. The gene calls are TRBV15 and TRBJ2-1; the D is unclear. The CDR3 length is 17 residues. Germline loops: CDR1 LNHNV, CDR2 YYDKDF (reference sequence). The V end was cut by 0 bases, the J end by 1 base, with 13 bases between. CDR3 sequence (DNA): TGTGCCACCAGCAGAGATTCGCTCGCCACTTCCTACAATGAGCAGTTCTTC. Amino acids: CATSRDSLATSYNEQFF.